This T cell receptor beta chain derives from a study of vaccination effects on CD4 cells after COVID-19. In the ViraFEST assay, antigen-specific CD4+ clonotypes were identified by expansion after peptide-pool stimulation. The culture ran for roughly 10 days before CD4+ T cells were isolated. Negative nucleocapsid antibody tests before and after vaccination confirmed no previous SARS-CoV-2 infection. Of note for this clone: The antigen is not known.

Produced via immunoSEQ multiplex PCR; TCRdb's table is partial and in-frame only. The sample yields under 80,000 clones, roughly 79% seen once. This specimen was CD4+ T cells from PBMCs cultured with SARS-CoV-2 spike peptides, taken before COVID-19 vaccination. This TCR was recovered from a human donor who received a COVID-19 vaccine.

The CDR3 reads CAISSGTSGLGGTQYF. The CDR3 region has the DNA TGTGCCATCAGCTCCGGGACTAGTGGGTTGGGAGGGACGCAGTATTTT. The rearrangement uses TRBV10-3 and TRBJ2-3; 8 bases line up with TRBD2. J was trimmed by 9 bases and V by 6 bases; bases with no gene match: 17. Germline CDR1 is ENHRY and CDR2 is SYGVKD. This CDR3 region has 16 residues.